This T cell receptor (beta chain) was found in a study of blood T cell repertoires in COVID-19. Turning to the study itself: Sites in the United States, Italy and Spain provided acute and convalescent COVID-19 samples. Nucleic acid was either cDNA or gDNA, and it came from T cells, B-cell-depleted T cells, or PBMCs.

Recruited during active infection, patients (from Seattle) were subsequently followed longitudinally. With 1 base removed from V and 14 bases from J, the gap between germline ends came to 12 bases. Germline V lookup: CDR1 MGHDK, CDR2 SYGVNS. This CDR3 is built from 12 residues. In the authors' methods: Amplification of reference gene primers provided the estimated nucleated cell counts. The data were produced by immunoSEQ multiplex PCR, yet TCRdb's version contains in-frame clones alone and is incomplete. V, J and clone size reflect that table, while D and trimming were determined from the DNA. The sample holds about 64,000 clones, 78% seen once.

This sequence was found in a man aged 60 to 75 with COVID-19, enrolled during active disease. This chain links TRBV25-1 with TRBJ2-1; no clear D gene. The sequencing sample was made of peripheral blood. The CDR3 here is CASSESKEEKFF. DNA of the CDR3: TGTGCCAGCAGTGAATCTAAAGAGGAGAAGTTCTTC.